In its sample, the clone carrying this T cell receptor beta chain ranks as medium-sized. This entry belongs to a study of CD4 and CD8 cells across lung adenocarcinoma regions. TCRdb redid the calling of the PCR reads with MiXCR, one entry per CDR3 protein. The table lists about 6,800 distinct CDR3 sequences, approximately 49% of them singletons. The germline V gene has CDR1 MNHEY and CDR2 SMNVEV (reference sequence). This CDR3 has 14 amino acids. The source is a male donor with lung adenocarcinoma. The CD4 and CD8 labels of this study may be unreliable. Input material: CD8+ T cells from the center of a lung tumor. The chain joins TRBV27 to TRBJ2-1; 9 nucleotides line up with TRBD1. The DNA end is a closer match to TRBJ2-7, so the J assignment may be wrong. CDR3 in DNA: TGTGCCAGCAGTTTGCTGGGACAGGGCCACGAGCAGTACTTC. This translates into CASSLLGQGHEQYF.